This TCR beta chain was sequenced during a study of blood T cell repertoires in COVID-19. In the study overall: Some COVID-19 samples were acute and others convalescent; all came from the United States, Italy and Spain. The analysed material was cDNA or gDNA that came from T cells, B-cell-depleted T cells, or PBMCs.

Under the authors' procedure: Estimation of nucleated cell counts was performed using reference gene primer amplification. Clones were sequenced by immunoSEQ multiplex PCR, and TCRdb holds only the in-frame ones, with some missing. V and J calls and clone size come straight from that table; D and trimming were deduced from the DNA. Of over 200,000 clones detected, approximately 85% appear once; the ten largest clones hold around 7.3%. This CDR3 is built from 14 residues. V gave up 0 bases and J gave up 1 base, with 6 bases separating them. Germline V gene data show CDR1 as MNHNY and CDR2 as SVGAGI (reference sequence).

The sequencing sample was made of peripheral blood. The clonotype originates from a woman between 45 and 60 years old with active or convalescent COVID-19. This sequence joins TRBV6-6 and TRBJ1-1; D gene ambiguous. The CDR3 coding sequence is TGTGCCAGCAGTTACTCGATACAGAACACTGAAGCTTTCTTT. Its translation: CASSYSIQNTEAFF.